What follows are 26 T cell receptor beta chains derived from one specimen sequenced in a study of CD8+ T cells in alopecia areata. After isolation, RNA underwent reverse transcription to generate cDNA as the sequencing template. TCRdb's copy holds only in-frame clones and misses some; the assay was immunoSEQ multiplex PCR. The sample yields roughly 100,000 clones, just over 85% seen once. Treatment specified: oral pan-JAK inhibitor, 5-10 mg twice daily. The material was CD8+ T cells sorted from blood, obtained around week 31, from a patient treated with tofacitinib. These receptors originate from a human donor with alopecia areata.

This rearrangement joins TRBV27 to TRBJ2-3, with D possibly being TRBD2 (5 bases). CDR1 is MNHEY and CDR2 is SMNVEV in the germline V gene (reference sequence). CDR3 length: 13 residues. V was clipped by 11 bases and J by 5 bases, with 17 bases between them. DNA for the CDR3: TGTGCCTGCATGCGGCCCGGAGGAGATACGCAGTATTTT. This translates into CACMRPGGDTQYF.

The chain carries TRBV7-3 and TRBJ2-2; the match to TRBD2 covers 10 bases. The germline CDR1 and CDR2 sequences are SGHTA and FQGTGA. This CDR3 is built from 16 residues. The ends lost 5 bases at V and 7 bases at J; junction bases unmatched: 10. CDR3 nucleotide sequence: TGTGCCAGCAGCACAGCGGGACTAGCGTCCAACGGGGAGCTGTTTTTT. It codes for CASSTAGLASNGELFF.

This chain connects TRBV5-4 to TRBJ2-2; D could derive from TRBD1 or TRBD2 (5 bases each). The CDR3 runs 16 residues. V dropped 5 bases and J dropped 4 bases, with 18 bases sitting between them. Germline V gives CDR1 SGHNT, CDR2 YYREEE (reference sequence). CDR3 protein: CASRGGTGTATGELFF. CDR3 nucleotides: TGTGCCAGCAGAGGCGGTACCGGGACGGCCACCGGGGAGCTGTTTTTT.

This sequence joins TRBV6-5 and TRBJ2-1, with D unresolved. Germline loops: CDR1 MNHEY, CDR2 SVGAGI. The CDR3 runs 12 residues. V lost 6 bases and J 5 bases, leaving 8 bases between the germline ends. Here the CDR3 DNA reads TGTGCCAGCAGCGAGACGGACAATGAGCAGTTCTTC. Translation gives CASSETDNEQFF.

This chain links TRBV2 with TRBJ2-7, with 8 bases that match TRBD2. V lost 7 bases to trimming and J lost 6 bases; unmatched junction nucleotides: 11. The germline V gene encodes CDR1 SNHLY and CDR2 FYNNEI. The CDR3 length is 14 residues. CDR3 nucleotide sequence: TGTGCCAGCATCCCCCGGGGGGGCCGGCGCGAGCAGTACTTC. This codes for CASIPRGGRREQYF.

This clone came up once. The chain employs TRBV7-9 and TRBJ2-5, with D possibly being TRBD1 (5 bases). Germline CDR1 reads SEHNR; CDR2 reads FQNEAQ (reference sequence). V was clipped by 6 bases and J by 4 bases, with 18 bases between them. This CDR3 is built from 15 residues. The CDR3 DNA reads TGTGCCAGCAGTTACACAGGCTCCCTCGGAGAGACCCAGTACTTC. Translation: CASSYTGSLGETQYF.

This chain connects TRBV7-9 to TRBJ1-2; D gene ambiguous. The V gene's germline CDR1 is SEHNR and CDR2 FQNEAQ (reference sequence). Trimming left V 0 bases short and J 7 bases short, with 18 bases between. The CDR3 sequence is 16 residues long. The CDR3, as DNA: TGTGCCAGCAGCTTAGCTGGGCAAACTCTTCGAGTTGGCTACACCTTC. As protein: CASSLAGQTLRVGYTF.

J is TRBJ1-1 and V is TRBV7-9; no firm D call. This CDR3 region has 13 residues. The V end was cut by 5 bases, the J end by 5 bases, with 12 bases between. CDR1 and CDR2 (germline): SEHNR, FQNEAQ (reference sequence). This chain's CDR3 is CASSEPSWTEAFF. In DNA form, the CDR3 reads TGTGCCAGCAGCGAGCCAAGTTGGACTGAAGCTTTCTTT.

The chain carries TRBV30 and TRBJ1-1; 8 nucleotides agree with TRBD1. Germline trimming cut 0 bases from V and 6 bases from J; bases unmatched to any gene: 6. The CDR3 covers 14 residues. CDR1 GTSNPN and CDR2 SVGIG come from the germline V gene (reference sequence). In DNA, the CDR3 is TGTGCCTGGAGTGTTGCAGGGGGCGAGGCTGAAGCTTTCTTT. This encodes CAWSVAGGEAEAFF.

The V and J genes are TRBV25-1 and TRBJ2-1; TRBD1 agrees at 8 bases. Looked up from germline, CDR1 is MGHDK and CDR2 is SYGVNS. There are 16 residues in the CDR3. V gave up 5 bases and J gave up 5 bases; unmatched junction bases: 11. DNA of the CDR3: TGTGCCAGCAGTTCCATATTGGACAGGGCGAACAATGAGCAGTTCTTC. Translating gives CASSSILDRANNEQFF. Full variable domain (rest looked up from reference TRBV25-1 and TRBJ2-1): EADIYQTPRYLVIGTGKKITLECSQTMGHDKMYWYQQDPGMELHLIHYSYGVNSTEKGDLSSESTVSRIRTEHFPLTLESARPSHTSQYLCASSSILDRANNEQFFGPGTRLTVL.

The rearrangement uses TRBV9 and TRBJ1-3; D perhaps matches TRBD1 (5 bases). Germline CDR1 SGDLS, CDR2 YYNGEE. The CDR3 totals 14 residues. V lost 3 bases, J lost 4 bases, and 11 bases lay in between. CDR3 DNA: TGTGCCAGCAGCGGAGGGACTGGAGGAAACACCATATATTTT. Protein: CASSGGTGGNTIYF.

The V and J genes are TRBV7-9 and TRBJ2-1; a weak D match, TRBD2 (5 bases). Germline CDR1 SEHNR, CDR2 FQNEAQ (reference sequence). Trimming removed 4 bases from V and 7 bases from J, with 20 bases in between. This CDR3 has 16 amino acids. Here the CDR3 reads CASSSALGPSFNEQFF. The DNA for the CDR3 is TGTGCCAGCAGCTCGGCCCTAGGCCCTAGCTTTAATGAGCAGTTCTTC. The full variable domain, rest sourced from reference TRBV7-9 and TRBJ2-1, is DTGVSQNPRHKITKRGQNVTFRCDPISEHNRLYWYRQTLGQGPEFLTYFQNEAQLEKSRLLSDRFSAERPKGSFSTLEIQRTEQGDSAMYLCASSSALGPSFNEQFFGPGTRLTVL.

The CDR3 region is CASSVDEFSGNTIYF. The CDR3 nucleotides are TGTGCCAGCAGCGTAGACGAATTCTCTGGAAACACCATATATTTT. The chain has TRBV9 and TRBJ1-3; no definite D call. V lost 0 bases and J 0 bases, leaving 7 bases between the germline ends. The germline CDR1 and CDR2 sequences are SGDLS and YYNGEE. CDR3 length: 15 amino acids.

The chain joins TRBV10-3 to TRBJ2-3, with D possibly TRBD1 on 6 matching bases. V was shortened by 8 bases and J by 0 bases, with 18 bases between the two germline ends. Germline CDR1 and CDR2: ENHRY and SYGVKD. There are 16 residues in the CDR3. The CDR3 DNA sequence: TGTGCCATCGCATCGCCAGGGGACACTAGCACAGATACGCAGTATTTT. It is translated as CAIASPGDTSTDTQYF.

This clone was observed a single time. J is TRBJ2-5 and V is TRBV6-5, with D maybe TRBD2 (5 bases). Germline CDR1 reads MNHEY; CDR2 reads SVGAGI. The length of the CDR3 is 14 residues. V dropped 3 bases and J dropped 3 bases, with 11 bases sitting between them. CDR3: CASSYKRGKETQYF. The DNA for the CDR3 is TGTGCCAGCAGTTATAAAAGAGGGAAAGAGACCCAGTACTTC.

This chain links TRBV7-9 with TRBJ2-2; no firm D call. The germline CDR1 and CDR2 sequences are SEHNR and FQNEAQ (reference sequence). V dropped 1 base and J dropped 7 bases, with 10 bases sitting between them. The length of the CDR3 is 14 residues. CDR3: CASSLVLPGGELFF. In DNA, the CDR3 is TGTGCCAGCAGCTTAGTATTGCCAGGCGGGGAGCTGTTTTTT.

This clone was detected a few times. The chain links TRBV28 to TRBJ2-5, with 10 positions matching TRBD1. The J call is uncertain, as TRBJ2-7 better fits the DNA end. The length of the CDR3 is 15 residues. The germline gives CDR1 MDHEN, CDR2 SYDVKM. CDR3 sequence reads: CASSLGTGVTYEQYF. The CDR3 nucleotides read TGTGCCAGCAGTTTAGGGACAGGGGTAACCTACGAGCAGTACTTC.

This sequence joins TRBV4-1 and TRBJ2-7; 7 bases are shared with TRBD1. V dropped 0 bases and J dropped 1; count of bases not matched to a gene: 3. The CDR3 has 15 residues. The germline CDR1 and CDR2 sequences are MGHRA and YSYEKL. The CDR3 coding sequence is TGCGCCAGCAGCCAAGAACCCAGGGGGTCCTACGAGCAGTACTTC. Residues: CASSQEPRGSYEQYF.

For the CDR3, the DNA is TGCAGCGTCTGGGATTCGGAGACCCAGTACTTC. It encodes CSVWDSETQYF. This chain connects TRBV29-1 to TRBJ2-5; D is uncertain. The germline gives CDR1 SQVTM, CDR2 ANQGSEA. The CDR3 loop spans 11 amino acids. V shed 6 bases and J shed 5 bases, with 10 bases lying between them.

This clone came up once. The V gene is TRBV11-2, the J gene TRBJ2-7; D might be TRBD1 or TRBD2, each matching 5 bases. This CDR3 contains 16 residues. Trimming took off 0 bases at V and 5 bases at J, with 17 bases between the two ends. Germline V lookup: CDR1 SGHAT, CDR2 FQNNGV. CDR3 sequence: CASSLDHWGNTNEQYF. CDR3 nucleotide sequence: TGTGCCAGCAGCTTAGATCATTGGGGGAACACCAACGAGCAGTACTTC.

The chain joins TRBV5-5 to TRBJ2-1; a possible D gene is TRBD2 (6 bases). CDR3 length: 15 amino acids. Germline CDR1 SGHKS, CDR2 YYEKEE (reference sequence). V lost 1 base, J lost 8 bases, and 16 bases lay in between. The CDR3 DNA follows: TGTGCCAGCAGCTTGTTTGCGGGGCCGTGGGATGAGCAGTTCTTC. Amino acid sequence: CASSLFAGPWDEQFF.

The chain joins TRBV7-2 to TRBJ1-2; TRBD1 matches 11 bases. The V and J ends lost 7 bases and 4 bases, in that order; junction bases with no gene match: 2. CDR1 is SGHTA, CDR2 FQGNSA, per germline. The CDR3 runs to 13 residues. This CDR3 is CASIGTGGYGYTF. CDR3 nucleotides: TGTGCCAGCATCGGGACAGGGGGCTATGGCTACACCTTC.

This clone was observed a single time. J is TRBJ2-5 and V is TRBV5-4; D remains unclear. With 2 bases removed from V and 2 bases from J, the gap between germline ends came to 13 bases. Germline values: CDR1 SGHNT, CDR2 YYREEE (reference sequence). The CDR3 has 15 amino acids. DNA of the CDR3: TGTGCCAGCAGCTTAGCGATTACGCCACAAGAGACCCAGTACTTC. Translating gives CASSLAITPQETQYF.

The chain carries TRBV7-9 and TRBJ2-7; 8 bases agree with TRBD1. Germline lookup yields CDR1 SEHNR and CDR2 FQNEAQ (reference sequence). After removal of 4 bases from V and 2 bases from J, the junction contained 16 bases not matched to a gene. This CDR3 spans 18 amino acids. CDR3 DNA: TGTGCCAGCAGCTCGATAACTTTGGGGCAGGGGGCTGCCTACGAGCAGTACTTC. Translated, it gives CASSSITLGQGAAYEQYF.

The chain employs TRBV29-1 and TRBJ1-1; 7 bases map to TRBD1. Germline CDR1 reads SQVTM; CDR2 reads ANQGSEA. Trimming took 6 bases from V and 1 from J; bases not matched to a gene: 14. This CDR3 is built from 16 residues. DNA for the CDR3: TGCAGCGTGACCTGGGACAGCGTGTCAGGGAACACTGAAGCTTTCTTT. It specifies CSVTWDSVSGNTEAFF.

As DNA, the CDR3 is TGTGCCAGCAGCTTAGGCCGGGGACTAGCGGGGGCGTCGGGAGATACGCAGTATTTT. Its translation: CASSLGRGLAGASGDTQYF. V gene TRBV7-2 combines with J gene TRBJ2-3; 14 bases are shared with TRBD2. The CDR3 sequence is 19 residues long. Looked up from germline, CDR1 is SGHTA and CDR2 is FQGNSA. J was trimmed by 5 bases and V by 1 base; bases with no gene match: 11.